This is a list of T cell receptor beta chains from one sample in a study of beta chain features in type 1 diabetes. Assay: immunoSEQ multiplex PCR; the TCRdb copy retains only in-frame clones and omits some. Among hundreds of thousands of clones listed, less than 15% were seen once. The material sequenced was naive CD4+ T cells from blood. Receptor source: a woman aged 40 to 50 in good health. Both conserved end residues are part of each CDR3. The order of the fields is D gene, V gene, CDR3 protein. The D gene is left open where the match is weak.

D gene: NA
V gene: TRBV7-9
CDR3 protein: CASSLGAQPTYEQYF

D gene: TRBD1
V gene: TRBV7-7
CDR3 protein: CASSLGDRGLETQYF

D gene: NA
V gene: TRBV9
CDR3 protein: CASSVGLAQYF

D gene: NA
V gene: TRBV5-1
CDR3 protein: CASSFSATNEKLFF

D gene: TRBD1
V gene: TRBV15
CDR3 protein: CATSRGQGSTFYGYTF

D gene: NA
V gene: TRBV19
CDR3 protein: CASNDGTSYSPLHF

D gene: TRBD2
V gene: TRBV4-1
CDR3 protein: CASSQDQRGVDTQYF

D gene: TRBD2
V gene: TRBV9
CDR3 protein: CASSGGLAGGPSHEQYF

D gene: NA
V gene: TRBV5-4
CDR3 protein: CASSLDISSYEQYF

D gene: NA
V gene: TRBV6-5
CDR3 protein: CASTEGRGYNEQFF

D gene: NA
V gene: TRBV7-2
CDR3 protein: CASSPAGREKLFF

D gene: NA
V gene: TRBV7-8
CDR3 protein: CASSLGGLPEQFF

D gene: TRBD2
V gene: TRBV2
CDR3 protein: CASSATRLAGILNYEQYF

D gene: TRBD2
V gene: TRBV11-1
CDR3 protein: CASRSGLAGSYNEQFF

D gene: NA
V gene: TRBV18
CDR3 protein: CASSRREIEAFF

D gene: TRBD1
V gene: TRBV2
CDR3 protein: CASNSQGVSGNTIYF

D gene: TRBD2
V gene: TRBV9
CDR3 protein: CASSVGFSSGGLGEQFF

D gene: NA
V gene: TRBV29-1
CDR3 protein: CSARDSGPGTDTQYF

D gene: TRBD1
V gene: TRBV4-3
CDR3 protein: CASSQEPGQGTEQFF

D gene: TRBD1
V gene: TRBV27
CDR3 protein: CASSLKGTGGNQETQYF

D gene: NA
V gene: TRBV5-4
CDR3 protein: CASSRSPGELDLYGYTF

D gene: TRBD1
V gene: TRBV7-2
CDR3 protein: CASIRTGGAGNYGYTF

D gene: NA
V gene: TRBV4-3
CDR3 protein: CASSQGDNLYTIYF

D gene: TRBD1
V gene: TRBV2
CDR3 protein: CASSAGQGLVYEQYF

D gene: TRBD2
V gene: TRBV2
CDR3 protein: CASSGERGRTQYF

D gene: TRBD1
V gene: TRBV6-5
CDR3 protein: CASSRQGNTEAFF

D gene: TRBD2
V gene: TRBV7-9
CDR3 protein: CASRLALAGTSNTGELFF

D gene: NA
V gene: TRBV5-1
CDR3 protein: CASSSRGGLNTGELFF

D gene: NA
V gene: TRBV6-5
CDR3 protein: CASRAGSVGNTIYF